The source of this T cell receptor beta chain is a study of cytomegalovirus exposure and HLA in healthy donors. Those who donated were healthy bone marrow donors. The CDR3 runs to 13 residues. The germline V and J ends were trimmed by 5 bases and 2 bases, with 9 bases remaining between them. CDR1 and CDR2 (germline): MNHEY, SMNVEV (reference sequence). This PCR relied on a set of 60 Vbeta primers and 13 Jbeta primers. Produced via immunoSEQ multiplex PCR; TCRdb's table is partial and in-frame only. The data contain approximately 130,000 clones, over 75% of them singletons. Study-wide results and limits: Reports indicate that TCR beta sequences accurately predicted the HLA-A and HLA-B alleles of most subjects.

This clone is a singleton in its sample. The antigen remains unidentified. The rearrangement joins TRBV27 to TRBJ1-2; D ambiguous. The sequence derives from a man aged 50 to 60 in good health and CMV-seronegative. The sample consisted of PBMCs. CDR3 nucleotide sequence: TGTGCCAGCAGTATCACAGCAAACTATGGCTACACCTTC. Its translation is CASSITANYGYTF.